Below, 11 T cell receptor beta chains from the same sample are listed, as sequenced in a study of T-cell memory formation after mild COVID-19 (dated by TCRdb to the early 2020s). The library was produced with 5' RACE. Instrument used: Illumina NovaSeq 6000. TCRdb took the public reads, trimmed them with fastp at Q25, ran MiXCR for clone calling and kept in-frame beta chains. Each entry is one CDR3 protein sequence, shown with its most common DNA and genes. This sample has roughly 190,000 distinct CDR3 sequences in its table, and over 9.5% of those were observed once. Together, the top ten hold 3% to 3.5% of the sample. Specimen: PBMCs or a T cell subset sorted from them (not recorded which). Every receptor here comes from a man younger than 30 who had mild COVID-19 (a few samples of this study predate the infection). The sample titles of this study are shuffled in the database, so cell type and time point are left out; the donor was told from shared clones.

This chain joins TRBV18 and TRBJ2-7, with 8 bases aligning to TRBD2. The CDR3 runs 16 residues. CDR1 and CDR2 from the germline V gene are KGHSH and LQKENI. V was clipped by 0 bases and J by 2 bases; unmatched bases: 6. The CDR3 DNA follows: TGTGCCAGCTCACCACCTTTTACGCGGGGGGCCTACGAGCAGTACTTC. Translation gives CASSPPFTRGAYEQYF.

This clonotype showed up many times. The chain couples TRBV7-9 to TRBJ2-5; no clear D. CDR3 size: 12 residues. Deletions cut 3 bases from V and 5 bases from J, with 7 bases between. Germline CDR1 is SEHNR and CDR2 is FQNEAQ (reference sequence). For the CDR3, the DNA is TGTGCCAGCAGCTTTGTACGGGAGACCCAGTACTTC. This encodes CASSFVRETQYF.

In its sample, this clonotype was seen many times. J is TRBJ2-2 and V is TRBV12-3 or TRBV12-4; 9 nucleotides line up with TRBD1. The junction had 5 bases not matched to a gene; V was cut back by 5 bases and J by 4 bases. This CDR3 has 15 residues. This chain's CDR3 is CASSLWDRATGELFF. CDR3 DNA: TGTGCCAGCAGTCTCTGGGACAGGGCCACCGGGGAGCTGTTTTTT.

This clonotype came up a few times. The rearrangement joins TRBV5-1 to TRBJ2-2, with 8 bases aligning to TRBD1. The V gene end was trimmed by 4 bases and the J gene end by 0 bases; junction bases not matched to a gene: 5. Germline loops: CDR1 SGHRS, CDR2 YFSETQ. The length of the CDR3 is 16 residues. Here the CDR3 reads CASSPRQGSNTGELFF. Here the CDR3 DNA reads TGCGCCAGCAGCCCGAGACAGGGGTCGAACACCGGGGAGCTGTTTTTT.

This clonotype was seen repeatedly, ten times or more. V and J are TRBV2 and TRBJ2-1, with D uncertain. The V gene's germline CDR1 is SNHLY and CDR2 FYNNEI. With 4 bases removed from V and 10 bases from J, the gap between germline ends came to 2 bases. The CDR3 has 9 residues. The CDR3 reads CASSVEQFF. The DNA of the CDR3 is TGTGCCAGCAGTGTCGAGCAGTTCTTC.

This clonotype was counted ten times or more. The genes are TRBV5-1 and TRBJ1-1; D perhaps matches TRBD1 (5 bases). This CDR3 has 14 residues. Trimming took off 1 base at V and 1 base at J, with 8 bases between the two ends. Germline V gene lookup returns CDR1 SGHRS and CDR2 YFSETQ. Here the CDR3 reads CASSLWGGNTEAFF. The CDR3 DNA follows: TGCGCCAGCAGCTTGTGGGGGGGGAACACTGAAGCTTTCTTT.

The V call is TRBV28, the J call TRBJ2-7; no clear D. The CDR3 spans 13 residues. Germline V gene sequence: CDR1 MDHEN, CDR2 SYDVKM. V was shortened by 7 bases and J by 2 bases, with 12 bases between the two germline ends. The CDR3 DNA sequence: TGTGCCAGCACGGAAGGTCATACCTACGAGCAGTACGTC. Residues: CASTEGHTYEQYV.

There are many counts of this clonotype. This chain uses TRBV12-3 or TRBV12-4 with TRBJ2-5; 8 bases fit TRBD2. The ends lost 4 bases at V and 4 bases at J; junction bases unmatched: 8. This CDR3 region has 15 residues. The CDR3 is CASSSQAGGLETQYF. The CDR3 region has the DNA TGTGCCAGCAGTTCCCAGGCGGGGGGCTTAGAGACCCAGTACTTC.

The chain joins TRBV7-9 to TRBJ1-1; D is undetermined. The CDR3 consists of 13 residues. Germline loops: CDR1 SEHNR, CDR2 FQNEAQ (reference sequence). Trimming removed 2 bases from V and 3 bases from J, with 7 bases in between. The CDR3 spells CASSLQRDTEAFF. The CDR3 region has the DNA TGTGCCAGCAGCTTACAAAGGGACACTGAAGCTTTCTTT.

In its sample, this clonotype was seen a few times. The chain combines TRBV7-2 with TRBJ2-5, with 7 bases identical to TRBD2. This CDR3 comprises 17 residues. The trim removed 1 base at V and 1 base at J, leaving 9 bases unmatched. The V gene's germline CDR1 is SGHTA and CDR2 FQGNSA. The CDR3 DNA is TGTGCCAGCAGCTTAGGGGCCAAGCGGGGAGTCCAAGAGACCCAGTACTTC. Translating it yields CASSLGAKRGVQETQYF.

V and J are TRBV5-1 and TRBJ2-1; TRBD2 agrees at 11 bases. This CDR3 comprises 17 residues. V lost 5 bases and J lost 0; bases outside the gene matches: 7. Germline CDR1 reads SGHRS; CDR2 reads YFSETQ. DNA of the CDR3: TGCGCCAGCAGTCCTAGCGGGGGGACCAGCTCCTACAATGAGCAGTTCTTC. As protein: CASSPSGGTSSYNEQFF.